A single sample gave rise to the 17 T cell receptor beta chains below, sequenced in a study of post-analysis software for immune sequencing data. Study-level points and caveats: Compared with controls, patients had more of roughly 5 TRBV segments, including TRBV5-6, TRBV5-1 and TRBV20-1.

Each TCR beta cDNA library carried unique molecular identifiers. TCRdb used MiXCR to reprocess the PCR reads, holding one entry per CDR3 protein. This table has roughly 670,000 distinct CDR3 sequences, 59% appearing once. Antigens for these TCRs are unknown. Sequenced: blood. The source of these receptors is a girl aged 2-10 years with multiple sclerosis.

This clonotype came up a few times. The rearrangement uses TRBV6-2 or TRBV6-3 and TRBJ2-7; D is unresolved. Germline assignment: CDR1 MNHEY and CDR2 SVGEGT. Trimming removed 3 bases at V and 10 bases at J, with 16 bases between. The CDR3 spans 13 residues. CDR3 in DNA: TGTGCCAGCAGTTATCGGCATCTGGACCGTCAGTACTTC. Translated, it gives CASSYRHLDRQYF.

This clonotype was found a few times. The chain links TRBV28 to TRBJ2-7; D gene uncertain. V gave up 4 bases and J gave up 0 bases, with 19 bases separating them. Germline values: CDR1 MDHEN, CDR2 SYDVKM. The CDR3 sequence is 17 residues long. The CDR3 DNA is TGTGCCAGCAGTTCTAGTTTCAAACCACCGAGCTCCTACGAGCAGTACTTC. This encodes CASSSSFKPPSSYEQYF.

This clonotype was seen a few times. The chain has TRBV20-1 and TRBJ2-3; 10 bases are shared with TRBD1. The germline CDR1 and CDR2 sequences are DFQATT and SNEGSKA (reference sequence). The CDR3 totals 15 residues. V shed 5 bases, J shed 7 bases, and the junction held 12 bases outside the gene matches. CDR3 sequence: CSAGLPGQGSNTQYF. CDR3 bases: TGCAGTGCTGGACTACCGGGACAGGGGTCAAATACGCAGTATTTT.

This chain uses TRBV12-3 or TRBV12-4 with TRBJ1-5; tentatively, D is TRBD1 (5 bases). The CDR3 has 15 residues. Between the trimmed V and J ends, which lost 3 bases and 2 bases, there was a span of 11 bases. The CDR3 bases are TGTGCCAGCAGTTTGGGGGTGATGGGCAATCAGCCCCAGCATTTT. The encoded protein is CASSLGVMGNQPQHF.

The chain combines TRBV7-3 with TRBJ2-3; D possibly corresponds to TRBD2 (5 bases). The germline gives CDR1 SGHTA, CDR2 FQGTGA. CDR3 length: 17 residues. Trimming shortened V by 0 bases and J by 1 base, and 14 bases separated the two germline ends. CDR3 protein: CASSLTTLAHRTDTQYF. The CDR3 region has the DNA TGTGCCAGCAGCTTAACAACCCTAGCACATCGCACAGATACGCAGTATTTT.

The genes are TRBV4-3 and TRBJ2-4; TRBD2 matches at 12 bases. After removal of 0 bases from V and 0 bases from J, the junction contained 6 bases not matched to a gene. CDR3 length equals 19 residues. CDR1 LGHNA and CDR2 YSLEER come from the germline V gene. The chain's CDR3 is CASSQERLAGDLAKNIQYF. CDR3 coding DNA: TGCGCCAGCAGCCAAGAAAGACTAGCGGGGGACCTAGCCAAAAACATTCAGTACTTC.

The rearrangement uses TRBV12-3 or TRBV12-4 and TRBJ1-5; TRBD1 is a possible D gene (5 bases). Deletions cut 4 bases from V and 5 bases from J, with 15 bases between. The CDR3 is 15 amino acids. The CDR3 sequence is CASSSGPGPHQPQHF. The CDR3 nucleotides read TGTGCCAGCAGTTCGGGGCCAGGCCCCCATCAGCCCCAGCATTTT.

This clonotype has more than one count but fewer than ten. V usage is TRBV4-1 and J usage is TRBJ2-5; 9 positions agree with TRBD2. V was clipped by 1 base and J by 5 bases; unmatched bases: 8. This CDR3 comprises 16 residues. CDR1 is MGHRA and CDR2 is YSYEKL in the germline V gene. The CDR3 DNA sequence: TGCGCCAGCAGCCAAGGTGCCGGGACTAGCTATGAGACCCAGTACTTC. It specifies CASSQGAGTSYETQYF.

The genes are TRBV5-1 and TRBJ1-2, with TRBD1 as a possible D gene (6 bases). The length of the CDR3 is 16 residues. V lost 1 base, J lost 4 bases, and 17 bases lay in between. The germline gives CDR1 SGHRS, CDR2 YFSETQ. The CDR3 sequence is CASSLLSGGALYGYTF. DNA of the CDR3: TGCGCCAGCAGCTTGTTAAGCGGGGGCGCTCTCTATGGCTACACCTTC.

This chain links TRBV6-5 with TRBJ2-7; 12 nucleotides match TRBD2. CDR3 length: 14 residues. Per germline, CDR1 MNHEY and CDR2 SVGAGI. The V segment lost 6 bases and the J segment 4 bases; nucleotides outside the gene matches: 4. The CDR3, as DNA: TGTGCCAGCAGCCGGACTAGCGGGAAGTACGAGCAGTACTTC. Translating gives CASSRTSGKYEQYF.

The rearrangement links TRBV20-1 to TRBJ2-1, with D perhaps TRBD2 (7 bases). V gave up 2 bases and J gave up 2 bases, with 10 bases separating them. The CDR3 extends over 14 amino acids. Germline V lookup: CDR1 DFQATT, CDR2 SNEGSKA (reference sequence). As DNA, the CDR3 is TGCAGTGCTAGACGGGGGGCCGCCTACAATGAGCAGTTCTTC. Amino acids: CSARRGAAYNEQFF.

The rearrangement links TRBV6-6 to TRBJ2-1; possibly TRBD1 for D (5 bases). V was cut by 0 bases and J by 5 bases, with 8 bases left in between. Germline V lookup: CDR1 MNHNY, CDR2 SVGAGI (reference sequence). This CDR3 is built from 14 residues. CDR3 amino acids: CASSYSLTDNEQFF. CDR3 DNA sequence: TGTGCCAGCAGTTACTCGTTGACAGACAATGAGCAGTTCTTC.

This chain joins TRBV7-2 and TRBJ2-3; no firm D call. Trimming left V 5 bases short and J 0 bases short, with 6 bases between. Germline V gene sequence: CDR1 SGHTA, CDR2 FQGNSA. The CDR3 totals 13 residues. This CDR3 is CASSIFSTDTQYF. The CDR3, as DNA: TGTGCCAGCAGCATCTTCAGCACAGATACGCAGTATTTT.

This clonotype has just a few counts. The chain joins TRBV4-1 to TRBJ2-7, with 10 positions matching TRBD1. This CDR3 region has 15 residues. Germline assignment: CDR1 MGHRA and CDR2 YSYEKL. The trim removed 2 bases at V and 2 bases at J, leaving 3 bases unmatched. CDR3 loop: CASSQTGTGAYEQYF. The CDR3 DNA follows: TGCGCCAGCAGCCAAACCGGGACAGGGGCCTACGAGCAGTACTTC.

The chain links TRBV28 to TRBJ2-5, with D maybe TRBD1 (5 bases). V shed 3 bases and J shed 11 bases, with 19 bases lying between them. Germline lookup yields CDR1 MDHEN and CDR2 SYDVKM. The CDR3 has 14 residues. CDR3: CASSLEQAYNEQYF. Here the CDR3 DNA reads TGTGCCAGCAGTTTGGAACAGGCTTACAATGAGCAGTACTTC.

J is TRBJ2-7 and V is TRBV11-2; D gene ambiguous. Germline V lookup: CDR1 SGHAT, CDR2 FQNNGV. V shed 4 bases and J shed 2 bases, with 12 bases lying between them. The CDR3 runs to 14 residues. The CDR3 DNA follows: TGTGCCAGCAGCTCTGAACGGATCCCCTACGAGCAGTACTTC. Translation gives CASSSERIPYEQYF.

The genes are TRBV12-3 or TRBV12-4 and TRBJ2-1; 7 bases line up with TRBD1. V dropped 6 bases and J dropped 5; count of bases not matched to a gene: 10. This CDR3 is 15 amino acids long. The CDR3 here is CASSIYGQAHNEQFF. The DNA of the CDR3 is TGTGCCAGCAGCATCTACGGACAGGCCCACAATGAGCAGTTCTTC.